The T cell receptor beta chain described here comes from a study of Graves' ophthalmopathy and Graves' hyperthyroidism. Researchers took RNA transcripts and amplified TCR beta CDR3 regions from them. HTBI primers were employed in first-round RT-PCR, then a second-round multiplex PCR followed. TCRdb re-called the multiplex PCR reads through MiXCR, storing one row per CDR3 protein. The repertoire consists of more than 1,000,000 distinct CDR3 sequences, with 35% to 45% occurring once and the leading ten covering 11%. This clonotype was seen at least ten times. Trimming shortened V by 0 bases and J by 3 bases, and 5 bases separated the two germline ends. Germline-derived CDR1 and CDR2 are MRHNA and SNTAGT. The CDR3 contains 13 residues.

The TCR sequence derives from an adult man with Graves' hyperthyroidism. The material sequenced was peripheral blood or thyroid tissue (not recorded which). The rearrangement links TRBV6-4 to TRBJ1-1, with D possibly TRBD1 on 5 matching bases. The CDR3 is CASSDSGHTEAFF. DNA for the CDR3: TGTGCCAGCAGTGACTCGGGACACACTGAAGCTTTCTTT.